This T cell receptor (beta chain) derives from a study of T cell repertoires in cytomegalovirus infection (dated by TCRdb to about 2019). Looking at the study overall: Because public TCR beta signatures pointed to carriage of CMV infection together with the matching HLA type, the HLA type of each donor mattered for the analysis. What the authors observed across the whole study: In both this cohort and an independent roughly 350-donor cohort, the cumulative frequency of public TCR beta family members distinguished carriers of CMV infection plus the relevant HLA type. The ex vivo response was dominated by HLA-C-restricted CMV-specific TCR beta clonotypes, which also provided the single most frequent clonotype in two of eight donors.

Sequencing was carried out with an Illumina HiSeq 1500. The public sequencing data were trimmed at Q25 with fastp and processed into clonotypes with MiXCR by TCRdb, which kept only in-frame beta chains. A single entry per CDR3 protein holds the most common genes and DNA from its merged rows. The sample records some 220,000 distinct CDR3 sequences, around 12% of which are singletons. 1.5% to 2% of the sample belongs to the ten largest clones. Remarks on this clonotype: Its antigen has not been determined. Base quality data are lacking; no much larger clone is found one base away.

The CDR3, cysteine through phenylalanine, is 13 amino acids long. Only the CDR3 region is kept as DNA, spanning 39 bases read in frame from base 1. The V end gives up 2 bases and the J end 8 bases, leaving 4 bases in the junction not matched to a gene. CDR1 GTSNPN and CDR2 SVGIG were looked up in the germline V gene (reference sequence). This chain is built from TRBV30 and TRBJ2-5; 11 bases in the junction line up with TRBD1. This receptor was identified in a human donor in good health (CMV status not recorded). Some clones in this sample may be carry-over from other donors' samples. Material for sequencing was PBMCs. Here is the DNA: TGTGCCTGGAGTCCGGACAGGGGGCGAACCCAGTACTTC. This encodes CAWSPDRGRTQYF.